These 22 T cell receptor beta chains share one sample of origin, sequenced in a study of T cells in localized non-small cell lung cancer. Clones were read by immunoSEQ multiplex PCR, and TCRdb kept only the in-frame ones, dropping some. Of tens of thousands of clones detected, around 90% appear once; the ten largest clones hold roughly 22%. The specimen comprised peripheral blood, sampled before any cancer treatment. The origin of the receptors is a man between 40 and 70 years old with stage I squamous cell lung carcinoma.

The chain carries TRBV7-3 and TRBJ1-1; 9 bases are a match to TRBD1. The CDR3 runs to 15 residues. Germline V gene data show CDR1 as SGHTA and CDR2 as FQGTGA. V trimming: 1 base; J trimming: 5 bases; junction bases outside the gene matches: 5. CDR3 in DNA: TGTGCCAGCAGCTTAATGGGACAGGGTGAGACTGAAGCTTTCTTT. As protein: CASSLMGQGETEAFF.

The CDR3 loop reads CASSLWAGADTQYF. CDR3 nucleotides: TGTGCCAGCAGCTTATGGGCGGGGGCAGATACGCAGTATTTT. The chain links TRBV7-9 to TRBJ2-3; 7 bases fit TRBD2. This CDR3 region has 14 residues. V dropped 2 bases and J dropped 4; count of bases not matched to a gene: 3. Germline CDR1 is SEHNR and CDR2 is FQNEAQ (reference sequence).

In DNA, the CDR3 is TGTGCCAGCAGCGCCGTGGCAAGGAACGAGCAGTACTTC. Translation gives CASSAVARNEQYF. The chain couples TRBV5-4 to TRBJ2-7; no clear D gene. Trimming left V 4 bases short and J 5 bases short, with 13 bases between. CDR3 length: 13 amino acids. Germline assignment: CDR1 SGHNT and CDR2 YYREEE (reference sequence). Together with reference TRBV5-4 and TRBJ2-7, the CDR3 gives the full variable domain: ETGVTQSPTHLIKTRGQQVTLRCSSQSGHNTVSWYQQALGQGPQFIFQYYREEENGRGNFPPRFSGLQFPNYSSELNVNALELDDSALYLCASSAVARNEQYFGPGTRLTVT.

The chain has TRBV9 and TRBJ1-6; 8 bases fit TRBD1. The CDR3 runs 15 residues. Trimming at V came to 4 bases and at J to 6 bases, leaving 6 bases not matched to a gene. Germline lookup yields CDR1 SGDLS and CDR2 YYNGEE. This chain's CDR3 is CASSLAGQGNSPLHF. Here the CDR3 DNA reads TGTGCCAGCAGCCTCGCCGGACAGGGTAATTCACCCCTCCACTTT.

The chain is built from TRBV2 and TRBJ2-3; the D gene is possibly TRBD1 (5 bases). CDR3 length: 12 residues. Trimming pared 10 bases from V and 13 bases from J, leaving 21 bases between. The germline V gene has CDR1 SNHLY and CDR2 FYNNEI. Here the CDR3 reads CATSERGWYEYF. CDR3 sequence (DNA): TGTGCCACCTCGGAAAGGGGATGGTATGAGTATTTT.

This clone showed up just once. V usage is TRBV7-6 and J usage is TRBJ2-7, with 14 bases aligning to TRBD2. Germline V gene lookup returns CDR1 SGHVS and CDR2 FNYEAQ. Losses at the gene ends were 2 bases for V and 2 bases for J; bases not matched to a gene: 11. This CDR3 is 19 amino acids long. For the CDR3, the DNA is TGTGCCAGCAGCTTACTCTCTGGACTAGCGGGGGGCGGTACCTACGAGCAGTACTTC. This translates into CASSLLSGLAGGGTYEQYF. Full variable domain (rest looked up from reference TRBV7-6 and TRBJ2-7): GAGVSQSPRYKVTKRGQDVALRCDPISGHVSLYWYRQALGQGPEFLTYFNYEAQQDKSGLPNDRFSAERPEGSISTLTIQRTEQRDSAMYRCASSLLSGLAGGGTYEQYFGPGTRLTVT.

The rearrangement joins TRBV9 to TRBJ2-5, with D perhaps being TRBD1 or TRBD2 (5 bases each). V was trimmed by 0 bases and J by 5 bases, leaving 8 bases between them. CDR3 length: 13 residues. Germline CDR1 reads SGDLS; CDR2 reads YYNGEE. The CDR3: CASSVVGEETQYF. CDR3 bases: TGTGCCAGCAGCGTAGTAGGGGAGGAGACCCAGTACTTC.

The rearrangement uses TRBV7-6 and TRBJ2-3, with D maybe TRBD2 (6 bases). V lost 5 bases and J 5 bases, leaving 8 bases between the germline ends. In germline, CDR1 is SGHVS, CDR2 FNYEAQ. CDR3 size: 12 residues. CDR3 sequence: CASSAGRDTQYF. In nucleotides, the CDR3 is TGTGCCAGCAGCGCGGGGCGAGATACGCAGTATTTT.

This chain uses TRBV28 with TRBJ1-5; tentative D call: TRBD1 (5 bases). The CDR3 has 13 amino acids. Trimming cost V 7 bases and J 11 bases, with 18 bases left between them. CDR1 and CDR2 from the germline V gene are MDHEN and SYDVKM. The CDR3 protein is CASILQGDSAQHF. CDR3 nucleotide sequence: TGTGCCAGCATCCTACAAGGGGATTCGGCCCAGCATTTT.

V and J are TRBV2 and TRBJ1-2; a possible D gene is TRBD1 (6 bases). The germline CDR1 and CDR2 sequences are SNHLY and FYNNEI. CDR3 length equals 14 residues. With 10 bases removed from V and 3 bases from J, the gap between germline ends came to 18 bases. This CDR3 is CATLDGRGDYGYTF. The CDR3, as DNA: TGTGCCACCCTCGATGGCAGGGGCGACTATGGCTACACCTTC.

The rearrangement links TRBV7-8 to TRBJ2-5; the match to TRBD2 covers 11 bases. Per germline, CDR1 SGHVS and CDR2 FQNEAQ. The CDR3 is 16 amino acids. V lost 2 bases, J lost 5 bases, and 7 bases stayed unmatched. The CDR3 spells CASSLLGSGGAETQYF. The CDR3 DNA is TGTGCCAGCAGCTTATTGGGTAGCGGGGGGGCGGAGACCCAGTACTTC.

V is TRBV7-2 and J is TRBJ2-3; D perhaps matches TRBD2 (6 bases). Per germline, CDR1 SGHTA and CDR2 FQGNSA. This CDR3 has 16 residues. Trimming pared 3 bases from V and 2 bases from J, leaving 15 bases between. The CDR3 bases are TGTGCCAGCAGCTTTTTCTACGGCGGGACCACAGATACGCAGTATTTT. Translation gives CASSFFYGGTTDTQYF.

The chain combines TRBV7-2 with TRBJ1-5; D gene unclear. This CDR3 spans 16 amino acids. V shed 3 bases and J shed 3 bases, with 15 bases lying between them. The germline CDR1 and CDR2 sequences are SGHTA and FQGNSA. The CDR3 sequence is CASSFNDPSNNQPQHF. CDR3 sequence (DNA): TGTGCCAGCAGCTTTAATGATCCCTCAAACAATCAGCCCCAGCATTTT.

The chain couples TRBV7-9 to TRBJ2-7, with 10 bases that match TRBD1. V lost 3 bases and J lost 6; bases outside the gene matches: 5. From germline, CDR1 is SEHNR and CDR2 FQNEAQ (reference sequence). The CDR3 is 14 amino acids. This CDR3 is CASSFGTGEVEQYF. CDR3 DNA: TGTGCCAGCAGCTTCGGGACAGGGGAAGTCGAGCAGTACTTC.

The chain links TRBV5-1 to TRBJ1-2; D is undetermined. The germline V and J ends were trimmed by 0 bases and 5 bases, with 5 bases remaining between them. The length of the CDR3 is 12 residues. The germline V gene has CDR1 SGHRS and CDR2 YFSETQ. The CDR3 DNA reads TGCGCCAGCAGCTTGGAGGGTTATGGCTACACCTTC. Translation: CASSLEGYGYTF.

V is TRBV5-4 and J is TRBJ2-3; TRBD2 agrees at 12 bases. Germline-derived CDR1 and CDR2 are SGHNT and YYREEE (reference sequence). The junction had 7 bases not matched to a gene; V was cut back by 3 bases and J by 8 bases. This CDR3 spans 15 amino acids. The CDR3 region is CASSSGLAGTGTQYF. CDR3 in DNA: TGTGCCAGCAGCTCCGGACTAGCGGGGACTGGTACGCAGTATTTT.

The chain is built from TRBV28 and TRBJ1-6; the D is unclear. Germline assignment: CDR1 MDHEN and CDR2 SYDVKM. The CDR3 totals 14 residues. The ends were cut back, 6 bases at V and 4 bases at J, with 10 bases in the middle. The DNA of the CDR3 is TGTGCCAGCAGGAATCAGAGATATAATTCACCCCTCCACTTT. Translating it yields CASRNQRYNSPLHF.

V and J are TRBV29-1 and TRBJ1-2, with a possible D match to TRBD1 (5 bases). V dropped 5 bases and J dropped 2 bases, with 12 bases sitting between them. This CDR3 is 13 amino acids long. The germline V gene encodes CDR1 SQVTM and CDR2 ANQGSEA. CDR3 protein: CSVQSGHNYGYTF. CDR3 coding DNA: TGCAGCGTTCAAAGCGGACACAACTATGGCTACACCTTC.

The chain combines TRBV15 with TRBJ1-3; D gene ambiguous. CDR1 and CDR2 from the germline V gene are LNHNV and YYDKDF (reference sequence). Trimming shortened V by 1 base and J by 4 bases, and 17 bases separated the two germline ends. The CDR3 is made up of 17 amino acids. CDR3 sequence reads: CATSRVPAYAGGNTIYF. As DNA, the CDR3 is TGTGCCACCAGCAGAGTTCCAGCCTATGCCGGAGGAAACACCATATATTTT.

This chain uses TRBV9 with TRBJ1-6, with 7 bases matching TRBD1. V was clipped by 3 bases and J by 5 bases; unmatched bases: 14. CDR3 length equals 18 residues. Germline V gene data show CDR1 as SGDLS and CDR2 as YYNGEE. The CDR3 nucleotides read TGTGCCAGCAGCGCCAATCACAGGGGCGGTTTTGATAATTCACCCCTCCACTTT. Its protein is CASSANHRGGFDNSPLHF.

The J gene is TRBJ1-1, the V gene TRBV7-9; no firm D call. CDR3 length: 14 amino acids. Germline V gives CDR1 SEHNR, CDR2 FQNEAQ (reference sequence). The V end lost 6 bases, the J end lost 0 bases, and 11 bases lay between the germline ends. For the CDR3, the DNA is TGTGCCAGCAGTATGGAGTCCATGAACACTGAAGCTTTCTTT. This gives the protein CASSMESMNTEAFF. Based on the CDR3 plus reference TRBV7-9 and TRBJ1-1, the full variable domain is DTGVSQNPRHKITKRGQNVTFRCDPISEHNRLYWYRQTLGQGPEFLTYFQNEAQLEKSRLLSDRFSAERPKGSFSTLEIQRTEQGDSAMYLCASSMESMNTEAFFGQGTRLTVV.

In nucleotides, the CDR3 is TGTGCCAGCACCGGACAGGGACTGAACACCGGGGAGCTGTTTTTT. Its translation is CASTGQGLNTGELFF. The V gene is TRBV2, the J gene TRBJ2-2; TRBD1 matches at 8 bases. The V and J ends lost 7 bases and 1 base, in that order; junction bases with no gene match: 5. This CDR3 spans 15 amino acids. CDR1 and CDR2 from the germline V gene are SNHLY and FYNNEI.